The clone carrying this T cell receptor beta chain was counted between two and nine times. Antigen specificity is unknown. Germline V gene sequence: CDR1 SQVTM, CDR2 ANQGSEA. V dropped 1 base and J dropped 0; count of bases not matched to a gene: 2. The CDR3 is 14 amino acids. This record comes from a study of T cell repertoires in cytomegalovirus infection. Across the study: The public TCR beta signatures pointed to both CMV infection and matching HLA type. Notes on the study in general: Frequencies of public TCR beta families were cumulated, and this identified carriers of CMV plus the relevant HLA. Within the response measured ex vivo, HLA-C-restricted CMV-specific TCR beta clonotypes were dominant.

TCRdb itself ran the reads through MiXCR, one entry per CDR3 protein. The sample has 450,000 to 650,000 distinct CDR3 sequences, around 27% seen once; the top ten hold roughly an eighth. The material sequenced was PBMCs. The receptor's source is a human donor in good health (CMV status not recorded). Some clones in this sample may be carry-over from other donors' samples. The J gene is TRBJ1-1, the V gene TRBV29-1; 7 nucleotides agree with TRBD1. The CDR3 bases are TGCAGCGTTGAAGTAGGGGGCCTGAACACTGAAGCTTTCTTT. It is translated as CSVEVGGLNTEAFF.